This is a list of T cell receptor beta chains from one sample in a study of shared clonotypes between healthy human individuals. Produced via immunoSEQ multiplex PCR; TCRdb's table is partial and in-frame only. The sample lists 100,000 to 130,000 clones, around 68% occurring once. Material: memory CD8+ T cells sorted from blood. These receptors all stem from a woman under 40 in good health. CDR3s include the opening cysteine and the closing phenylalanine or tryptophan. The order of the fields is clone size, D gene, V gene, J gene, CDR3 DNA, CDR3 protein. The D gene is left open where the match is weak. Clone size is given for some rows only: seen once, a few or many times, or a class if the clone is expanded.

>-|-|TRBV7-6|TRBJ2-7
TGTGCCAGCAGCTTGAGGGTATTCCCTAGGTCTACCGAGCAGTACTTC
CASSLRVFPRSTEQYF
>-|-|TRBV18|TRBJ2-2
TGTGCCAGCTCACCCACGCGGGGTGAGACCGGGGAGCTGTTTTTT
CASSPTRGETGELFF
>-|-|TRBV27|TRBJ2-7
TGTGCCAGTAAAGTTGGGCAGGGTTTGATTGAGCAGTACTTC
CASKVGQGLIEQYF
>-|TRBD2|TRBV6-5|TRBJ2-2
TGTGCCAGCAGTTACCCGGGAGGGCCAGACGGGGAGCTGTTTTTT
CASSYPGGPDGELFF
>-|TRBD2|TRBV4-1|TRBJ2-7
TGCGCCAGCAGCCTCGCAGCGGGAGTTGGGTACGAGCAGTACTTC
CASSLAAGVGYEQYF
>once|-|TRBV13|TRBJ1-3
TGTGCCAGCAGCTTAGGTCCGGCGGGAAACACCATATATTTT
CASSLGPAGNTIYF
>-|-|TRBV4-1|TRBJ1-1
TGCGCCAGCAGCCAAGAAAAATGGTGGCACACTGAAGCTTTCTTT
CASSQEKWWHTEAFF
>once|-|TRBV28|TRBJ2-3
TGTGCCAGCAGGGGGAGTTTGGCAGATACGCAGTATTTT
CASRGSLADTQYF
>-|-|TRBV9|TRBJ1-2
TGTGCCAGCAGCGCCACAGGGTTGGGCTACACCTTC
CASSATGLGYTF
>-|-|TRBV11-2|TRBJ2-5
TGTGCCAGCAGCTCCATTAGCGGCCAAGAGACCCAGTACTTC
CASSSISGQETQYF
>-|TRBD2|TRBV11-3|TRBJ2-7
TGTGCCAGCAGCCCAATTCTCCTAGCGGGAGAGCACGAGCAGTACTTC
CASSPILLAGEHEQYF
>few|TRBD2|TRBV11-2|TRBJ2-7
TGTGCCAGCAGCTTAGGGACTAGCGTATACGAGCAGTACTTC
CASSLGTSVYEQYF
>-|TRBD2|TRBV19|TRBJ2-4
TGTGCCAGTATCCTCGGGAGGGTCGGGTCCAAAAACATTCAGTACTTC
CASILGRVGSKNIQYF
>-|-|TRBV28|TRBJ2-7
TGTGCCAGCAGTCCTAAAACTCGCGGACTCTCCTACGAGCAGTACTTC
CASSPKTRGLSYEQYF
>-|TRBD2|TRBV9|TRBJ2-3
TGTGCCAGCAGCACCCGGACTAGCGGGAGTGACAGGGATACGCAGTATTTT
CASSTRTSGSDRDTQYF
>many|TRBD1|TRBV7-9|TRBJ1-1
TGTGCCAGCAGCTTCGGACAGGGATACACTGAAGCTTTCTTT
CASSFGQGYTEAFF